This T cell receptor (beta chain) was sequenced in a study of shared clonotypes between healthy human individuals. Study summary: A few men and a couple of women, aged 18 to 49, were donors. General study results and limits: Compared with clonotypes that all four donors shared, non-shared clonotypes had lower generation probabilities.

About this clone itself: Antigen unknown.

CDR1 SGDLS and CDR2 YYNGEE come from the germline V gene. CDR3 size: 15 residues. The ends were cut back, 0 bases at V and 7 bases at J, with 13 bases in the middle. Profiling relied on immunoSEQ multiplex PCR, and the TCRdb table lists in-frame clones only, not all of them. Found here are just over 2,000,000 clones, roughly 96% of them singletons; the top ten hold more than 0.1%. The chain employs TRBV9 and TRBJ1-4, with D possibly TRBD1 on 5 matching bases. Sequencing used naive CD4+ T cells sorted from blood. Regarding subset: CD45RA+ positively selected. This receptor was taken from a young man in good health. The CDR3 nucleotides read TGTGCCAGCAGCGTAGCTGCAGGGAAGGGTGAAAAACTGTTTTTT. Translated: CASSVAAGKGEKLFF. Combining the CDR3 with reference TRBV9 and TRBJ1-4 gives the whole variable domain DSGVTQTPKHLITATGQRVTLRCSPRSGDLSVYWYQQSLDQGLQFLIQYYNGEERAKGNILERFSAQQFPDLHSELNLSSLELGDSALYFCASSVAAGKGEKLFFGSGTQLSVL.